These T cell receptor beta chains were read from a single sample in a study of blood T cell repertoires in COVID-19. Only in-frame clones appear in the TCRdb table, and some are missing; sequencing was by immunoSEQ multiplex PCR. The sample consists of roughly 56,000 clones, roughly nine tenths of them appearing once. Sequencing input: peripheral blood. These TCRs come from a woman aged 60-75 years with COVID-19, enrolled during active disease. The CDR3 runs from the conserved cysteine through the conserved F or W. The order of the fields is CDR3 protein, CDR3 DNA, J gene, V gene, D gene, clone size, CDR3 length. A D gene is named only where the DNA matches it firmly. Clone size is not always given. Where it is, it says once, few, many or a class for expanded clones.

CDR3aa: CASSHLPDRDLQYF
CDR3nt: TGTGCCAGCAGCCACCTTCCGGACAGGGACTTGCAGTATTTT
j_gene: TRBJ2-3
v_gene: TRBV3-1/TRBV3-2
d_gene: TRBD1
abundance: NA
len: 14

CDR3aa: CASSYRDRGPLGNEQFF
CDR3nt: TGTGCCAGCAGTTATCGGGACAGGGGGCCTTTGGGCAATGAGCAGTTCTTC
j_gene: TRBJ2-1
v_gene: TRBV6-2/TRBV6-3
d_gene: TRBD1
abundance: NA
len: 17

CDR3aa: CASTGYNEQFF
CDR3nt: TGTGCCTCGACAGGGTACAATGAGCAGTTCTTC
j_gene: TRBJ2-1
v_gene: TRBV10-3
d_gene: TRBD1
abundance: NA
len: 11

CDR3aa: CASSYRIQGRETQYF
CDR3nt: TGTGCCAGCAGTTACCGGATACAGGGTAGAGAGACCCAGTACTTC
j_gene: TRBJ2-5
v_gene: TRBV6-2/TRBV6-3
d_gene: NA
abundance: once
len: 15

CDR3aa: CASSILLADVNEQFF
CDR3nt: TGTGCCAGTAGTATCCTACTAGCCGACGTGAATGAGCAGTTCTTC
j_gene: TRBJ2-1
v_gene: TRBV19
d_gene: NA
abundance: NA
len: 15

CDR3aa: CASKIWDRAEDGYTF
CDR3nt: TGTGCCAGCAAAATATGGGACAGGGCGGAGGATGGCTACACCTTC
j_gene: TRBJ1-2
v_gene: TRBV6-5
d_gene: TRBD1
abundance: NA
len: 15

CDR3aa: CASSPPETALPLGANVLTF
CDR3nt: TGTGCCAGTAGTCCTCCAGAAACAGCTTTACCTCTGGGGGCCAACGTCCTGACTTTC
j_gene: TRBJ2-6
v_gene: TRBV19
d_gene: NA
abundance: NA
len: 19

CDR3aa: CASSPGQGNFLSEQYF
CDR3nt: TGTGCCAGCAGTCCGGGACAGGGGAATTTTTTGTCGGAGCAGTACTTC
j_gene: TRBJ2-7
v_gene: TRBV2
d_gene: TRBD1
abundance: NA
len: 16

CDR3aa: CASSPEYQETQYF
CDR3nt: TGTGCCAGCAGCCCCGAGTACCAAGAGACCCAGTACTTC
j_gene: TRBJ2-5
v_gene: TRBV27
d_gene: NA
abundance: NA
len: 13

CDR3aa: CASSVGRGQERDTEAFF
CDR3nt: TGTGCCAGCAGCGTAGGAAGAGGACAGGAACGGGACACTGAAGCTTTCTTT
j_gene: TRBJ1-1
v_gene: TRBV9
d_gene: TRBD1
abundance: NA
len: 17

CDR3aa: CASSVEGVGGQPYNEQFF
CDR3nt: TGTGCCAGCAGCGTAGAAGGGGTGGGGGGGCAGCCCTACAATGAGCAGTTCTTC
j_gene: TRBJ2-1
v_gene: TRBV9
d_gene: NA
abundance: NA
len: 18

CDR3aa: CAISELDRGADYGYTF
CDR3nt: TGTGCCATCAGTGAGTTGGACAGGGGAGCGGACTATGGCTACACCTTC
j_gene: TRBJ1-2
v_gene: TRBV10-3
d_gene: TRBD1
abundance: NA
len: 16

CDR3aa: CASSFNRDWDNEQFF
CDR3nt: TGTGCCAGCAGCTTCAACCGAGACTGGGACAATGAGCAGTTCTTC
j_gene: TRBJ2-1
v_gene: TRBV5-6
d_gene: NA
abundance: NA
len: 15

CDR3aa: CASSQTGGNQPQHF
CDR3nt: TGCGCCAGCTCCCAAACAGGGGGCAATCAGCCCCAGCATTTT
j_gene: TRBJ1-5
v_gene: TRBV5-1
d_gene: TRBD1
abundance: NA
len: 14

CDR3aa: CASSYIQGIQETQYF
CDR3nt: TGTGCCAGCAGTTATATACAGGGGATCCAAGAGACCCAGTACTTC
j_gene: TRBJ2-5
v_gene: TRBV5-6
d_gene: TRBD1
abundance: NA
len: 15

CDR3aa: CASTPGQLKYEQYF
CDR3nt: TGTGCCAGCACTCCGGGACAGCTGAAGTACGAGCAGTACTTC
j_gene: TRBJ2-7
v_gene: TRBV2
d_gene: TRBD1
abundance: NA
len: 14

CDR3aa: CASSPQGQAFYMNTEAFF
CDR3nt: TGTGCCAGCAGCCCCCAGGGACAGGCTTTTTACATGAACACTGAAGCTTTCTTT
j_gene: TRBJ1-1
v_gene: TRBV11-2
d_gene: TRBD1
abundance: NA
len: 18

CDR3aa: CASSQGWGEGDTGELFF
CDR3nt: TGTGCCAGCAGCCAAGGCTGGGGGGAGGGAGACACCGGGGAGCTGTTTTTT
j_gene: TRBJ2-2
v_gene: TRBV4-2
d_gene: TRBD2
abundance: NA
len: 17

CDR3aa: CATSRGDRGGSPLHF
CDR3nt: TGTGCCACCAGCAGAGGGGACAGGGGAGGTTCACCCCTCCACTTT
j_gene: TRBJ1-6
v_gene: TRBV15
d_gene: TRBD1
abundance: NA
len: 15

CDR3aa: CASGQGARGTEAFF
CDR3nt: TGTGCCAGCGGACAGGGGGCGCGAGGCACTGAAGCTTTCTTT
j_gene: TRBJ1-1
v_gene: TRBV27
d_gene: TRBD1
abundance: NA
len: 14

CDR3aa: CAISSRGLETQYF
CDR3nt: TGTGCCATCAGCTCGCGGGGTTTGGAGACCCAGTACTTC
j_gene: TRBJ2-5
v_gene: TRBV10-3
d_gene: NA
abundance: NA
len: 13

CDR3aa: CASSYGSGGNTIYF
CDR3nt: TGTGCCAGCAGTTACGGGAGCGGCGGAAACACCATATATTTT
j_gene: TRBJ1-3
v_gene: TRBV6-5
d_gene: NA
abundance: NA
len: 14

CDR3aa: CASSYILANEQFF
CDR3nt: TGTGCCAGCAGTTACATTCTAGCCAATGAGCAGTTCTTC
j_gene: TRBJ2-1
v_gene: TRBV6-2/TRBV6-3
d_gene: NA
abundance: NA
len: 13

CDR3aa: CASRSYNEQFF
CDR3nt: TGTGCCAGCCGCTCGTACAATGAGCAGTTCTTC
j_gene: TRBJ2-1
v_gene: TRBV7-9
d_gene: NA
abundance: NA
len: 11

CDR3aa: CASSPQDTLSGNTIYF
CDR3nt: TGTGCCAGCTCACCCCAGGACACGCTCTCTGGAAACACCATATATTTT
j_gene: TRBJ1-3
v_gene: TRBV18
d_gene: NA
abundance: NA
len: 16

CDR3aa: CASSLVGTANSPLHF
CDR3nt: TGTGCCAGCAGCTTAGTTGGGACAGCGAATTCACCCCTCCACTTT
j_gene: TRBJ1-6
v_gene: TRBV7-9
d_gene: TRBD1
abundance: once
len: 15

CDR3aa: CASNTGGISPLHF
CDR3nt: TGTGCCAGCAATACAGGGGGCATTTCACCCCTCCACTTT
j_gene: TRBJ1-6
v_gene: TRBV2
d_gene: TRBD1
abundance: once
len: 13

CDR3aa: CASSWDPGAGELFF
CDR3nt: TGTGCCAGCAGTTGGGACCCGGGGGCCGGGGAGCTGTTTTTT
j_gene: TRBJ2-2
v_gene: TRBV6-5
d_gene: NA
abundance: NA
len: 14

CDR3aa: CASSYRLFDEQFF
CDR3nt: TGTGCCAGCAGTTACCGTCTATTTGATGAGCAGTTCTTC
j_gene: TRBJ2-1
v_gene: TRBV6-6
d_gene: NA
abundance: once
len: 13

CDR3aa: CASSAGQGYNEQFF
CDR3nt: TGTGCCAGCAGCGCGGGACAGGGATACAATGAGCAGTTCTTC
j_gene: TRBJ2-1
v_gene: TRBV13
d_gene: TRBD1
abundance: NA
len: 14

CDR3aa: CASSLVKGLAGADTQYF
CDR3nt: TGTGCCAGCAGCTTAGTAAAGGGACTAGCGGGAGCAGATACGCAGTATTTT
j_gene: TRBJ2-3
v_gene: TRBV7-8
d_gene: TRBD2
abundance: NA
len: 17

CDR3aa: CASSRRGGTPTDQYF
CDR3nt: TGTGCCAGCAGCCGCCGTGGGGGGACCCCCACGGACCAGTACTTC
j_gene: TRBJ2-5
v_gene: TRBV7-7
d_gene: NA
abundance: NA
len: 15

CDR3aa: CASSPRQVNTEAFF
CDR3nt: TGTGCCAGCTCACCCCGACAAGTGAACACTGAAGCTTTCTTT
j_gene: TRBJ1-1
v_gene: TRBV18
d_gene: NA
abundance: NA
len: 14

CDR3aa: CASSLDSTRSDTQYF
CDR3nt: TGTGCCAGCAGCTTAGACTCCACTAGATCAGATACGCAGTATTTT
j_gene: TRBJ2-3
v_gene: TRBV7-2
d_gene: NA
abundance: NA
len: 15

CDR3aa: CATTGSYEGYTF
CDR3nt: TGTGCCACGACAGGGTCCTATGAGGGCTACACCTTC
j_gene: TRBJ1-2
v_gene: TRBV10-3
d_gene: TRBD1
abundance: once
len: 12

CDR3aa: CASSVAPPGLASYTQYF
CDR3nt: TGTGCCAGCAGCGTAGCCCCACCGGGACTAGCGTCATATACGCAGTATTTT
j_gene: TRBJ2-3
v_gene: TRBV9
d_gene: TRBD2
abundance: few
len: 17

CDR3aa: CASSYGQTEAFF
CDR3nt: TGTGCCAGCAGTTACGGGCAGACTGAAGCTTTCTTT
j_gene: TRBJ1-1
v_gene: TRBV6-5
d_gene: NA
abundance: NA
len: 12

CDR3aa: CASSEWGQNSGANVLTF
CDR3nt: TGTGCCAGCAGTGAATGGGGGCAGAACTCTGGGGCCAACGTCCTGACTTTC
j_gene: TRBJ2-6
v_gene: TRBV2
d_gene: NA
abundance: NA
len: 17

CDR3aa: CASTPGPDTQYF
CDR3nt: TGTGCCAGCACCCCAGGGCCAGATACGCAGTATTTT
j_gene: TRBJ2-3
v_gene: TRBV12-3/TRBV12-4
d_gene: NA
abundance: once
len: 12

CDR3aa: CASWDSITYEQYF
CDR3nt: TGCGCCAGCTGGGACAGCATAACCTACGAGCAGTACTTC
j_gene: TRBJ2-7
v_gene: TRBV10-2
d_gene: TRBD1
abundance: NA
len: 13

CDR3aa: CASSLAFRGGYTF
CDR3nt: TGTGCCAGCAGTCTTGCGTTTCGGGGAGGCTACACCTTC
j_gene: TRBJ1-2
v_gene: TRBV2
d_gene: NA
abundance: NA
len: 13

CDR3aa: CASSLPGTLNTEAFF
CDR3nt: TGTGCCAGCAGCCTCCCCGGGACACTGAACACTGAAGCTTTCTTT
j_gene: TRBJ1-1
v_gene: TRBV28
d_gene: NA
abundance: once
len: 15

CDR3aa: CSAGRDEKLFF
CDR3nt: TGCAGTGCTGGGAGAGACGAAAAACTGTTTTTT
j_gene: TRBJ1-4
v_gene: TRBV20-1
d_gene: NA
abundance: NA
len: 11

CDR3aa: CASSSRVSRSDTEAFF
CDR3nt: TGTGCCAGCAGCTCCCGTGTTTCCCGGTCGGACACTGAAGCTTTCTTT
j_gene: TRBJ1-1
v_gene: TRBV5-5
d_gene: NA
abundance: NA
len: 16

CDR3aa: CASSYLRAVNSPLHF
CDR3nt: TGTGCCAGCAGTTACCTCAGGGCGGTTAATTCACCCCTCCACTTT
j_gene: TRBJ1-6
v_gene: TRBV6-6
d_gene: NA
abundance: NA
len: 15

CDR3aa: CASSFIGANTGELFF
CDR3nt: TGTGCCAGCAGCTTCATCGGGGCGAACACCGGGGAGCTGTTTTTT
j_gene: TRBJ2-2
v_gene: TRBV5-4
d_gene: NA
abundance: NA
len: 15

CDR3aa: CASRGSSYEQYF
CDR3nt: TGTGCCAGCAGGGGGAGCTCCTACGAGCAGTACTTC
j_gene: TRBJ2-7
v_gene: TRBV2
d_gene: NA
abundance: NA
len: 12

CDR3aa: CASSTHGTLYEQYF
CDR3nt: TGTGCCAGCAGCACGCACGGGACACTCTACGAGCAGTACTTC
j_gene: TRBJ2-7
v_gene: TRBV6-5
d_gene: NA
abundance: NA
len: 14

CDR3aa: CASTQTAMNTEAFF
CDR3nt: TGTGCCAGCACTCAGACAGCGATGAACACTGAAGCTTTCTTT
j_gene: TRBJ1-1
v_gene: TRBV28
d_gene: NA
abundance: once
len: 14

CDR3aa: CASSLSAAFYGYTF
CDR3nt: TGTGCCAGCAGCTTAAGCGCAGCGTTTTATGGCTACACCTTC
j_gene: TRBJ1-2
v_gene: TRBV5-6
d_gene: NA
abundance: NA
len: 14

CDR3aa: CASSLGDRGTGELFF
CDR3nt: TGCGCCAGCAGCTTGGGTGACAGGGGCACCGGGGAGCTGTTTTTT
j_gene: TRBJ2-2
v_gene: TRBV5-1
d_gene: TRBD1
abundance: NA
len: 15

CDR3aa: CASSLVGQTDNEQFF
CDR3nt: TGCGCCAGCAGCTTGGTGGGACAGACTGACAATGAGCAGTTCTTC
j_gene: TRBJ2-1
v_gene: TRBV5-1
d_gene: TRBD1
abundance: once
len: 15

CDR3aa: CASSLYGTANSPLHF
CDR3nt: TGTGCCAGCAGCTTGTACGGGACAGCGAATTCACCCCTCCACTTT
j_gene: TRBJ1-6
v_gene: TRBV7-2
d_gene: TRBD1
abundance: NA
len: 15

CDR3aa: CASSLQGTDTQYF
CDR3nt: TGCGCCAGCAGTCTCCAGGGCACAGATACGCAGTATTTT
j_gene: TRBJ2-3
v_gene: TRBV23-1
d_gene: NA
abundance: NA
len: 13

CDR3aa: CASSYSRDRGDYNEQFF
CDR3nt: TGTGCCAGCAGTTACTCGAGGGACAGGGGGGATTACAATGAGCAGTTCTTC
j_gene: TRBJ2-1
v_gene: TRBV6-2/TRBV6-3
d_gene: TRBD1
abundance: NA
len: 17